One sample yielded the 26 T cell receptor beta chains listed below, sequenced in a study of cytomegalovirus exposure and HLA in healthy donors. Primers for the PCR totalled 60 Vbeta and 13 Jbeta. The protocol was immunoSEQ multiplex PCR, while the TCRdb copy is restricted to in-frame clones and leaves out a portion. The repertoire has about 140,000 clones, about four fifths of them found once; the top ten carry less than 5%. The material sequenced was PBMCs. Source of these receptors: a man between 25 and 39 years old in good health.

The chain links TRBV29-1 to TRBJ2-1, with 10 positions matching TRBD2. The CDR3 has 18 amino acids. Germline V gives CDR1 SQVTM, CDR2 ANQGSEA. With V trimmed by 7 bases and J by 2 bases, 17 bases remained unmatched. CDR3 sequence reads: CSAGAASGGMGTYNEQFF. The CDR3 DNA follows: TGCAGCGCTGGGGCGGCTAGCGGGGGAATGGGGACCTACAATGAGCAGTTCTTC.

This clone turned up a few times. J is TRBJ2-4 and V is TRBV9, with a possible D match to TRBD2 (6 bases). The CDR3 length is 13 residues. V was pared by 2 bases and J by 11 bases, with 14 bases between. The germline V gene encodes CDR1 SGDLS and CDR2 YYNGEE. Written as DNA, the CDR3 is TGTGCCAGCAGCGTTGAAGCGGGCACTCTTCAGTACTTC. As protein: CASSVEAGTLQYF.

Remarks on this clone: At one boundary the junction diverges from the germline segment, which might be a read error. The CDR3: CSSSPSTGITTYEQYF. The CDR3 bases are TGTTCCAGCAGCCCTAGTACCGGGATTACAACCTACGAGCAGTACTTC. This chain links TRBV7-9 with TRBJ2-7; D might be TRBD2 (5 bases). Germline V gives CDR1 SEHNR, CDR2 FQNEAQ (reference sequence). The CDR3 covers 16 residues.

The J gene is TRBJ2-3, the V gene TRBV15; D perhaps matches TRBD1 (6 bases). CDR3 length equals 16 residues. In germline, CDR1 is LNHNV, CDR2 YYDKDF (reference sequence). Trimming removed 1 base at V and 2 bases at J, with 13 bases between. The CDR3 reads CATSRGGRDHTDTQYF. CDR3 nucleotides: TGTGCCACCAGCAGAGGGGGGCGCGACCACACAGATACGCAGTATTTT.

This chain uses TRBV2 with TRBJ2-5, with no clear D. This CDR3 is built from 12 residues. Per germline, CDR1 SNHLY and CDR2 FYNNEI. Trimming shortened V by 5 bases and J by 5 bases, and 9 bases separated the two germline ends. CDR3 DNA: TGTGCCAGCAGTTACACCTGGGAGACCCAGTACTTC. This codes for CASSYTWETQYF.

For the CDR3, the DNA is TGCGCCAGCAGTCCTAGGGGTTCAGAGACCCAGTACTTC. Translated, it gives CASSPRGSETQYF. This sequence joins TRBV23-1 and TRBJ2-5; TRBD1 is a possible D gene (5 bases). TRBV23-1 qualifies as an ORF whose function is uncertain. The ends were cut back, 4 bases at V and 4 bases at J, with 10 bases in the middle. The CDR3 extends over 13 amino acids.

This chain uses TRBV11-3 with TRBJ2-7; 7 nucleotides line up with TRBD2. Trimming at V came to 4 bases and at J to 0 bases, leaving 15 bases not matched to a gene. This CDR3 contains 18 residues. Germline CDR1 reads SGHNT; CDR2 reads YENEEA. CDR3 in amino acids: CASSSPYGIREDSYEQYF. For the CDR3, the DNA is TGTGCCAGCAGCTCCCCGTATGGGATACGGGAGGACTCCTACGAGCAGTACTTC.

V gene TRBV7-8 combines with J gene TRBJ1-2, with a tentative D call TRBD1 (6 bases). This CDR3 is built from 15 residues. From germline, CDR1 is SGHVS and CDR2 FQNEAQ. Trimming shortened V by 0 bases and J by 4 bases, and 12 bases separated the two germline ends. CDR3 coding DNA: TGTGCCAGCAGCTTAGCTACCCCAGGGGCCTATGGCTACACCTTC. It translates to CASSLATPGAYGYTF.

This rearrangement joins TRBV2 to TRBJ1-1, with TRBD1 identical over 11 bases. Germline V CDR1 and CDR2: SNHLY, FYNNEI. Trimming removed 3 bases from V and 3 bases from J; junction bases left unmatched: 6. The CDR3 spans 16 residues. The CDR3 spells CASSDLGQGADTEAFF. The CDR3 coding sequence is TGTGCCAGCAGTGATTTAGGACAGGGGGCTGACACTGAAGCTTTCTTT.

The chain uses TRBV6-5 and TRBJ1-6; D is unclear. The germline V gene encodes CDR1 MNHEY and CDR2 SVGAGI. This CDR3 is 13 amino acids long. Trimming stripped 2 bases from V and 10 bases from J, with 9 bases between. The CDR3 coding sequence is TGTGCCAGCAGTTACGGTCCGGTGTCACCCCTCCACTTT. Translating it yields CASSYGPVSPLHF.

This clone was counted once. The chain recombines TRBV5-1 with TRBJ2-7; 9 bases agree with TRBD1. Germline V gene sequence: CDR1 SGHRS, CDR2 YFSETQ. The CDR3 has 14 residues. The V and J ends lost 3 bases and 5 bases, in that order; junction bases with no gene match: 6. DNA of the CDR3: TGCGCCAGCAGCTGGACAGGGGCTCGGGACGAGCAGTACTTC. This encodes CASSWTGARDEQYF.

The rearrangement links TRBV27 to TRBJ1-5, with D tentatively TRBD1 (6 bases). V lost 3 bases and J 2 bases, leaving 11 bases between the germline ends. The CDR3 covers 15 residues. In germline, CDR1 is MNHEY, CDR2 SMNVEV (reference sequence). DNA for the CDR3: TGTGCCAGCAGTTTGTCCAGGGGCGGCAATCAGCCCCAGCATTTT. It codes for CASSLSRGGNQPQHF.

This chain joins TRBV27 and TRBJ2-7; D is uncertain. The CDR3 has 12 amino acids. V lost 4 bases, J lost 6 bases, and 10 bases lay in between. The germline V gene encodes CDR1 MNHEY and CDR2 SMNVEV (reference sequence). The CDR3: CASSSLLREQYF. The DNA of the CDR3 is TGTGCCAGCAGTTCCCTCCTTCGCGAGCAGTACTTC.

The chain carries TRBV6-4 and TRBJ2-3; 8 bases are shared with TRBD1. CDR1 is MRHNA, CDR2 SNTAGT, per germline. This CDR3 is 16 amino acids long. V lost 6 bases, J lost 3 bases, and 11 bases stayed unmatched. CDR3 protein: CASSQRSGGGTDTQYF. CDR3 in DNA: TGTGCCAGCAGCCAACGGTCAGGGGGCGGTACAGATACGCAGTATTTT.

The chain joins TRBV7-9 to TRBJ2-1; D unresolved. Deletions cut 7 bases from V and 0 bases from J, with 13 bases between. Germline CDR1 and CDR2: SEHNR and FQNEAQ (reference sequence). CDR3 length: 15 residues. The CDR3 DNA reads TGTGCCAGCACGCCGTTGAGGAGCTCCTACAATGAGCAGTTCTTC. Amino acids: CASTPLRSSYNEQFF.

CDR3 sequence (DNA): TGTGCCAGCAGTTTAGACAGGGTCAACTATGGCTACACCTTC. Translating gives CASSLDRVNYGYTF. This chain uses TRBV28 with TRBJ1-2; 7 nucleotides match TRBD1. J gave up 2 bases and V 2 bases, and 2 bases lay outside the gene matches. The CDR3 is 14 amino acids. Germline lookup yields CDR1 MDHEN and CDR2 SYDVKM.

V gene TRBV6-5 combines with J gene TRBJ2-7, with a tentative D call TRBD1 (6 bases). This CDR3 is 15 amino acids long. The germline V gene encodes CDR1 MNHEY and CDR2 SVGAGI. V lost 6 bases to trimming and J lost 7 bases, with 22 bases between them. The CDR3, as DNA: TGTGCCAGCAGCTCTATGACAGGCGCTAGGTGGGAGCAGTACTTC. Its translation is CASSSMTGARWEQYF.

CDR3 sequence: CASSLALIGLQAPGNTIYF. CDR3 DNA sequence: TGTGCCAGCAGCTTAGCCCTTATCGGCTTACAGGCACCTGGAAACACCATATATTTT. This chain joins TRBV7-2 and TRBJ1-3; D is perhaps TRBD1 (5 bases). CDR1 is SGHTA and CDR2 is FQGNSA in the germline V gene. The CDR3 runs to 19 residues. V was pared by 0 bases and J by 2 bases, with 20 bases between.

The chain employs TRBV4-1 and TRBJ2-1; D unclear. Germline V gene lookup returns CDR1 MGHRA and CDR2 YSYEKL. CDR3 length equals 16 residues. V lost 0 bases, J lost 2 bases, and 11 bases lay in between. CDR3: CASSQDRAIPYNEQFF. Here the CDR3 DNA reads TGCGCCAGCAGCCAAGATCGAGCTATCCCCTACAATGAGCAGTTCTTC.

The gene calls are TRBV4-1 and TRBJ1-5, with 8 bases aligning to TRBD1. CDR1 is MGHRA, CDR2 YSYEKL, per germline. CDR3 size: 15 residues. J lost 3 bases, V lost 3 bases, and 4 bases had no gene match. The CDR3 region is CASSHRTGTNQPQHF. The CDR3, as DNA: TGCGCCAGCAGCCACCGGACAGGGACCAATCAGCCCCAGCATTTT.

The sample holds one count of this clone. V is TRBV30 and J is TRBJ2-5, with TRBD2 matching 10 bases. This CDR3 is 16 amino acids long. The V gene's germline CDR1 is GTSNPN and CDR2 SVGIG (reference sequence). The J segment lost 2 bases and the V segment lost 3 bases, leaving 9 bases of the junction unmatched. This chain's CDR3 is CAWRPLAGGLQETQYF. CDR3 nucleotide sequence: TGTGCCTGGAGGCCTTTAGCGGGAGGTTTACAAGAGACCCAGTACTTC.

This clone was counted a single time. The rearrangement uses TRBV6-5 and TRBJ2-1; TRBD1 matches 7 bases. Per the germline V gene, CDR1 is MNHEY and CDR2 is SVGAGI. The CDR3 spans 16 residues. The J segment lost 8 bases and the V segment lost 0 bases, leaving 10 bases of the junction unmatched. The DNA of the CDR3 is TGTGCCAGCAGTTACTCTAGGGGGCCCCCGGTGGATGAGCAGTTCTTC. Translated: CASSYSRGPPVDEQFF.

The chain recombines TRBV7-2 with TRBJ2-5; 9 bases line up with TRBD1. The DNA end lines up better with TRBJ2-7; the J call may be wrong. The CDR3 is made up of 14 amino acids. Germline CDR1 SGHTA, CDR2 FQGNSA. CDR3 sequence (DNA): TGTGCCAGCAGCGCGGGACAGGGCGGCTACGAGCAGTACTTC. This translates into CASSAGQGGYEQYF.

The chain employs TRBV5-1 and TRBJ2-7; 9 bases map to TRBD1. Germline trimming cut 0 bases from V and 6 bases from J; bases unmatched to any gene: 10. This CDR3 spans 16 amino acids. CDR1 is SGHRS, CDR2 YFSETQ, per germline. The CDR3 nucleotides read TGCGCCAGCAGCTTGGGTCCGGGGACAGGGCCCTGCGAGCAGTACTTC. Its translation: CASSLGPGTGPCEQYF.

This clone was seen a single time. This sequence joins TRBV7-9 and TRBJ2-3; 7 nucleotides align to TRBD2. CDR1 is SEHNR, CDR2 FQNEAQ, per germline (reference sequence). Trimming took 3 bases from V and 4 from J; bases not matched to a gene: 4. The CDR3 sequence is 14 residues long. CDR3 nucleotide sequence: TGTGCCAGCAGCTTCGGCGGGAGAGCAGATACGCAGTATTTT. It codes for CASSFGGRADTQYF.

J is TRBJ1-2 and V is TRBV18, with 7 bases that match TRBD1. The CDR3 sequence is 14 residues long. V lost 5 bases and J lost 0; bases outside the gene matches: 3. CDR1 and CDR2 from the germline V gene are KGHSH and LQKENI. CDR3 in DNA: TGTGCCAGCTCAGCGGGACAGCCTAACTATGGCTACACCTTC. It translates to CASSAGQPNYGYTF.